A single T cell receptor (beta chain) is shown here with its context. Assay used: immunoSEQ multiplex PCR; TCRdb lists only in-frame clones, some missing. The sample comprises roughly 30,000 clones, approximately 93% of which are singletons, and roughly 5.2% rests with the top ten. The data are from a study of blood T cell repertoires in COVID-19. The receptor comes from a human donor in a cohort sampled during active COVID-19. What was sequenced was peripheral blood.

CDR3 region: CASSYDRGGVQYF. The CDR3 region has the DNA TGTGCCAGCAGTTACGACAGGGGAGGGGTGCAGTACTTC. This sequence joins TRBV27 and TRBJ2-7; TRBD1 might be the D (8 bases). The CDR3 loop spans 13 amino acids. Trimming left V 4 bases short and J 9 bases short, with 16 bases between. Germline assignment: CDR1 MNHEY and CDR2 SMNVEV (reference sequence).